Shown below are 14 T cell receptor beta chains from a single sample sequenced in a study of T-cell reconstitution after alpha-beta-depleted transplantation in children. Unique molecular identifiers were incorporated into the prepared TCRbeta library. Using its own MiXCR run on the PCR reads, TCRdb lists one record per CDR3 protein. This table holds 600,000 to 700,000 distinct CDR3 sequences, roughly 15% found once. The sequencing used PBMCs from the stem cell graft donor, collected from the stem cell graft. These receptors came from a human donor who donated a stem cell graft to a child with acute myeloid leukemia.

The rearrangement joins TRBV7-9 to TRBJ2-3, with unresolved D. Trimming removed 7 bases from V and 4 bases from J, with 12 bases in between. CDR1 is SEHNR, CDR2 FQNEAQ, per germline (reference sequence). The CDR3 runs 13 residues. The CDR3 here is CASNKENPDTQYF. The CDR3 bases are TGTGCCAGCAACAAGGAAAATCCAGATACGCAGTATTTT.

Many counts were recorded for this clonotype. The J gene is TRBJ2-7, the V gene TRBV6-5; 7 bases match TRBD1. Germline CDR1 MNHEY, CDR2 SVGAGI. The CDR3 length is 17 residues. J lost 2 bases, V lost 4 bases, and 14 bases had no gene match. CDR3 in DNA: TGTGCCAGCAGTTTTAAACGGGACAGTACCTTCCCCTACGAGCAGTACTTC. It codes for CASSFKRDSTFPYEQYF.

In this sample, this clonotype turned up many times. The chain recombines TRBV7-2 with TRBJ2-2, with 11 nucleotides matching TRBD2. With 2 bases clipped from V and 6 bases from J, the junction kept 2 bases outside the gene matches. The length of the CDR3 is 15 residues. Looked up from germline, CDR1 is SGHTA and CDR2 is FQGNSA. The CDR3 loop is CASSLFSGGAGELFF. CDR3 sequence (DNA): TGTGCCAGCAGCTTATTTAGCGGGGGGGCCGGGGAGCTGTTTTTT.

This clonotype occurred a few times. This chain connects TRBV24-1 to TRBJ1-5; D unresolved. CDR1 KGHDR and CDR2 SFDVKD come from the germline V gene. The length of the CDR3 is 14 residues. The V end lost 3 bases, the J end lost 2 bases, and 7 bases lay between the germline ends. This chain's CDR3 is CATSDVEGNQPQHF. In DNA, the CDR3 is TGTGCCACCAGTGATGTAGAAGGCAATCAGCCCCAGCATTTT.

This clonotype came up many times. The chain has TRBV6-1 and TRBJ2-1, with 8 bases aligning to TRBD2. The CDR3 contains 13 residues. Germline lookup yields CDR1 MNHNS and CDR2 SASEGT. The V gene end was trimmed by 7 bases and the J gene end by 4 bases; junction bases not matched to a gene: 3. CDR3 loop: CASMRGVYNEQFF. In DNA form, the CDR3 reads TGTGCCAGCATGCGGGGGGTATACAATGAGCAGTTCTTC.

The rearrangement links TRBV11-3 to TRBJ1-1; perhaps TRBD1 as D (5 bases). Germline-derived CDR1 and CDR2 are SGHNT and YENEEA. Trimming shortened V by 3 bases and J by 10 bases, and 12 bases separated the two germline ends. The CDR3 is made up of 12 amino acids. The CDR3 sequence is CASSFSVQAAFF. The CDR3 coding sequence is TGTGCCAGCAGCTTCTCGGTACAGGCAGCTTTCTTT.

The rearrangement links TRBV7-8 to TRBJ1-2; D is unresolved. This CDR3 is built from 13 residues. CDR1 and CDR2 from the germline V gene are SGHVS and FQNEAQ. Trimming shortened V by 4 bases and J by 3 bases, and 9 bases separated the two germline ends. The DNA of the CDR3 is TGTGCCAGCAGCTACGCAGCGGACTATGGCTACACCTTC. Its translation is CASSYAADYGYTF.

The CDR3 loop is CASSLIAGRNEQFF. CDR3 DNA sequence: TGTGCCAGCAGCTTGATAGCAGGCCGTAATGAGCAGTTCTTC. This chain connects TRBV5-6 to TRBJ2-1; D is uncertain. V was clipped by 1 base and J by 7 bases, with 12 bases between them. The length of the CDR3 is 14 residues. In germline, CDR1 is SGHDT, CDR2 YYEEEE. The whole variable domain, remainder taken from reference TRBV5-6 and TRBJ2-1, is DAGVTQSPTHLIKTRGQQVTLRCSPKSGHDTVSWYQQALGQGPQFIFQYYEEEERQRGNFPDRFSGHQFPNYSSELNVNALLLGDSALYLCASSLIAGRNEQFFGPGTRLTVL.

A few counts support this clonotype. The chain uses TRBV9 and TRBJ2-1; 8 bases are a match to TRBD2. Losses at the gene ends were 1 base for V and 7 bases for J; bases not matched to a gene: 4. This CDR3 spans 14 amino acids. The germline V gene encodes CDR1 SGDLS and CDR2 YYNGEE. CDR3 in DNA: TGTGCCAGCAGCGTAACAGGCGGGGGGAATGAGCAGTTCTTC. This encodes CASSVTGGGNEQFF.

This clonotype was counted only a few times. J is TRBJ2-7 and V is TRBV24-1, with D perhaps matching TRBD1 or TRBD2 (7 bases each). CDR3 length: 15 amino acids. CDR1 and CDR2 (germline): KGHDR, SFDVKD. Trimming took off 2 bases at V and 2 bases at J, with 12 bases between the two ends. The CDR3 region is CATSDSTGTTYEQYF. For the CDR3, the DNA is TGTGCCACCAGTGATTCGACAGGGACTACCTACGAGCAGTACTTC.

The table lists this clonotype with many counts. This chain connects TRBV5-1 to TRBJ1-1; TRBD1 might be the D (6 bases). This CDR3 region has 14 residues. Trimming removed 4 bases from V and 1 base from J, with 11 bases in between. CDR1 is SGHRS, CDR2 YFSETQ, per germline. The CDR3 coding sequence is TGCGCCAGCAGCACCCGACAGGCGAACACTGAAGCTTTCTTT. Encoded protein: CASSTRQANTEAFF.

This clonotype was picked up many times. V is TRBV5-1 and J is TRBJ2-5; TRBD2 is a possible D gene (6 bases). The germline V gene has CDR1 SGHRS and CDR2 YFSETQ. This CDR3 has 14 amino acids. The V end lost 3 bases, the J end lost 2 bases, and 11 bases lay between the germline ends. The CDR3: CASSYRAGQETQYF. The CDR3 DNA sequence: TGCGCCAGCAGCTACCGCGCGGGACAAGAGACCCAGTACTTC.

The chain is built from TRBV15 and TRBJ1-1, with a possible D match to TRBD1 (5 bases). V dropped 2 bases and J dropped 7 bases, with 11 bases sitting between them. The CDR3 covers 13 residues. In germline, CDR1 is LNHNV, CDR2 YYDKDF (reference sequence). CDR3 sequence reads: CATSRQGEVEAFF. The CDR3 DNA is TGTGCCACCAGCAGACAGGGAGAAGTTGAAGCTTTCTTT.

The genes are TRBV10-3 and TRBJ2-7, with D uncertain. This CDR3 is 16 amino acids long. Germline-derived CDR1 and CDR2 are ENHRY and SYGVKD. Between the trimmed V and J ends, which lost 4 bases and 6 bases, there was a span of 22 bases. The CDR3 nucleotides read TGTGCCATCAGTGCCTTTTCCGGCGGCGATCCGGGCGAGCAGTACGTC. It codes for CAISAFSGGDPGEQYV.